Each of the 29 T cell receptor beta chains below was sequenced from the same sample in a study of T cells in localized non-small cell lung cancer. Clones were read by immunoSEQ multiplex PCR, and TCRdb kept only the in-frame ones, dropping some. The sample lists under 65,000 clones; approximately 90% were seen once. The sequencing here drew on peripheral blood, taken before any cancer treatment. These TCRs come from a man aged 40-75 years with stage I squamous cell lung carcinoma.

The chain employs TRBV28 and TRBJ2-3, with D tentatively TRBD2 (5 bases). This CDR3 is 13 amino acids long. V lost 11 bases to trimming and J lost 4 bases, with 16 bases between them. CDR1 and CDR2 (germline): MDHEN, SYDVKM. The CDR3 bases are TGTGCCGTTCGCGGAGGTACAGCAGATACGCAGTATTTT. Encoded protein: CAVRGGTADTQYF.

The chain joins TRBV29-1 to TRBJ2-5; D ambiguous. With 6 bases removed from V and 1 base from J, the gap between germline ends came to 12 bases. Germline V gene lookup returns CDR1 SQVTM and CDR2 ANQGSEA. The CDR3 totals 13 residues. The CDR3 reads CSVGRRLQETQYF. For the CDR3, the DNA is TGCAGCGTGGGTAGACGGCTCCAAGAGACCCAGTACTTC.

This clone showed up just once. The CDR3, as DNA: TGTGCCAGCAGTTTATACCCCTTTAGGGACGTCTCCTACGAGCAGTACTTC. Residues: CASSLYPFRDVSYEQYF. This sequence joins TRBV28 and TRBJ2-7, with D possibly called TRBD1 or TRBD2 (5 bases each). The germline gives CDR1 MDHEN, CDR2 SYDVKM. CDR3 size: 17 residues. V gave up 1 base and J gave up 0 bases, with 16 bases separating them.

The CDR3 loop is CASSVGTFNEQFF. In nucleotides, the CDR3 is TGTGCCAGCAGCGTAGGGACTTTCAATGAGCAGTTCTTC. The V and J genes are TRBV9 and TRBJ2-1; D perhaps matches TRBD2 (5 bases). The length of the CDR3 is 13 residues. V lost 0 bases and J lost 6, with 7 bases in between. Germline V gene sequence: CDR1 SGDLS, CDR2 YYNGEE.

This clone appeared a single time. The chain combines TRBV5-8 with TRBJ2-3; possibly TRBD1 for D (5 bases). This CDR3 spans 18 amino acids. V dropped 0 bases and J dropped 0 bases, with 17 bases sitting between them. Germline V gives CDR1 SGHTS, CDR2 YDEGEE. CDR3 amino acids: CASSLGAITGSSTDTQYF. For the CDR3, the DNA is TGTGCCAGCAGCTTGGGGGCCATCACAGGATCTAGCACAGATACGCAGTATTTT.

The rearrangement joins TRBV18 to TRBJ2-4, with a weak D call TRBD2 (6 bases). The V end lost 2 bases, the J end lost 12 bases, and 20 bases lay between the germline ends. The CDR3 spans 15 residues. Germline CDR1 reads KGHSH; CDR2 reads LQKENI. CDR3 in DNA: TGTGCCAGCTCACCAGCGGACTACTACGGTAGCACTCAGTACTTC. It encodes CASSPADYYGSTQYF.

This clone was observed a handful of times. The rearrangement links TRBV7-6 to TRBJ1-5; no definite D call. The CDR3 has 13 residues. V was clipped by 3 bases and J by 1 base, with 4 bases between them. CDR1 and CDR2 from the germline V gene are SGHVS and FNYEAQ. Written as DNA, the CDR3 is TGTGCCAGCAGCTTTGGCAGCAATCAGCCCCAGCATTTT. Amino acids: CASSFGSNQPQHF.

In this sample, this clone turned up once. The J gene is TRBJ2-7, the V gene TRBV2; 10 bases are a match to TRBD1. This CDR3 comprises 15 residues. CDR1 and CDR2 (germline): SNHLY, FYNNEI. The V segment lost 4 bases and the J segment 4 bases; nucleotides outside the gene matches: 7. The CDR3 coding sequence is TGTGCCAGCAGTGGTCGGGACAGGGGTTGGTACGAGCAGTACTTC. Translation gives CASSGRDRGWYEQYF.

As DNA, the CDR3 is TGTGCCAGCAGCGTAGTGGGACGAGGTGGGCGGGGGCCGAATACGCAGTATTTT. Protein product: CASSVVGRGGRGPNTQYF. The chain couples TRBV9 to TRBJ2-3; D may be TRBD2 (7 bases). The CDR3 runs 18 residues. V lost 0 bases to trimming and J lost 7 bases, with 24 bases between them. CDR1 is SGDLS and CDR2 is YYNGEE in the germline V gene.

CDR3 residues: CASRAVDLNTGELFF. The DNA of the CDR3 is TGTGCCAGCAGAGCGGTAGATTTGAACACCGGGGAGCTGTTTTTT. The chain combines TRBV28 with TRBJ2-2, with D possibly matching TRBD2 (5 bases). V was trimmed by 6 bases and J by 1 base, leaving 12 bases between them. Germline CDR1 is MDHEN and CDR2 is SYDVKM. This CDR3 contains 15 residues.

The chain has TRBV4-2 and TRBJ2-1, with no clear D. The V and J ends lost 0 bases and 1 base respectively, with 10 bases between them. CDR3 length: 16 residues. Germline V gives CDR1 LGHNA, CDR2 YNFKEQ. The CDR3 spells CASSQEIGDSYNEQFF. The DNA for the CDR3 is TGTGCCAGCAGCCAAGAGATCGGCGATTCCTACAATGAGCAGTTCTTC.

The V and J genes are TRBV5-1 and TRBJ2-7, with D perhaps TRBD2 (6 bases). V was clipped by 0 bases and J by 2 bases, with 12 bases between them. The CDR3 spans 15 residues. In germline, CDR1 is SGHRS, CDR2 YFSETQ. CDR3 protein: CASSLAGGTPYEQYF. Written as DNA, the CDR3 is TGCGCCAGCAGCTTGGCTGGAGGGACCCCCTACGAGCAGTACTTC.

This clone was counted once. The chain joins TRBV7-2 to TRBJ2-1; possibly TRBD2 for D (6 bases). CDR1 is SGHTA and CDR2 is FQGNSA in the germline V gene. The CDR3 is made up of 13 amino acids. The V end was cut by 3 bases, the J end by 8 bases, with 11 bases between. CDR3 in amino acids: CASSFAGKDEQFF. Here the CDR3 DNA reads TGTGCCAGCAGCTTCGCGGGGAAGGATGAGCAGTTCTTC.

This chain connects TRBV18 to TRBJ2-4; 9 bases line up with TRBD2. Germline-derived CDR1 and CDR2 are KGHSH and LQKENI. CDR3 length equals 16 residues. The V gene end was trimmed by 0 bases and the J gene end by 5 bases; junction bases not matched to a gene: 5. In DNA form, the CDR3 reads TGTGCCAGCTCACCACCTAGCGGGAGTGATGAAAACATTCAGTACTTC. Residues: CASSPPSGSDENIQYF.

The chain links TRBV5-5 to TRBJ2-5; D gene ambiguous. The CDR3 length is 12 residues. V was clipped by 3 bases and J by 4 bases, with 7 bases between them. The germline V gene encodes CDR1 SGHKS and CDR2 YYEKEE (reference sequence). Here the CDR3 DNA reads TGTGCCAGCAGCTGGGTCCTAGAGACCCAGTACTTC. It translates to CASSWVLETQYF.

The V call is TRBV7-2, the J call TRBJ2-3; 7 bases align to TRBD2. CDR1 is SGHTA, CDR2 FQGNSA, per germline. J gave up 0 bases and V 5 bases, and 5 bases lay outside the gene matches. This CDR3 has 15 amino acids. The CDR3 spells CASSRYGRSTDTQYF. In DNA form, the CDR3 reads TGTGCCAGCAGCCGTTACGGGAGGAGCACAGATACGCAGTATTTT. The variable domain in full, completed from reference TRBV7-2 and TRBJ2-3, reads GAGVSQSPSNKVTEKGKDVELRCDPISGHTALYWYRQSLGQGLEFLIYFQGNSAPDKSGLPSDRFSAERTGGSVSTLTIQRTQQEDSAVYLCASSRYGRSTDTQYFGPGTRLTVL.

The gene calls are TRBV27 and TRBJ2-1; TRBD2 matches at 8 bases. CDR3 length: 17 residues. Germline CDR1 and CDR2: MNHEY and SMNVEV (reference sequence). J lost 0 bases, V lost 4 bases, and 8 bases had no gene match. CDR3 nucleotides: TGTGCCAGCAGTTCCCTGGAGCGGGGGAGCTCCTACAATGAGCAGTTCTTC. Its protein is CASSSLERGSSYNEQFF.

The chain couples TRBV6-5 to TRBJ2-7, with D tentatively TRBD2 (6 bases). The ends were cut back, 11 bases at V and 6 bases at J, with 17 bases in the middle. Germline V lookup: CDR1 MNHEY, CDR2 SVGAGI. This CDR3 has 12 amino acids. The CDR3, as DNA: TGTGCCGCGGGGCGAGGGGAGATCGAGCAGTACTTC. Translating it yields CAAGRGEIEQYF.

This clone counts as medium-sized. The chain carries TRBV11-3 and TRBJ2-1, with TRBD2 identical over 10 bases. Germline values: CDR1 SGHNT, CDR2 YENEEA. CDR3 length: 15 amino acids. V lost 4 bases to trimming and J lost 8 bases; unmatched junction nucleotides: 8. The CDR3 DNA reads as TGTGCCAGCAGCTCGTCTAGCGGGAGTGTCGATGAGCAGTTCTTC. Protein sequence: CASSSSSGSVDEQFF.

This chain links TRBV30 with TRBJ2-2, with a tentative D call TRBD2 (5 bases). Trimming shortened V by 2 bases and J by 7 bases, and 14 bases separated the two germline ends. The germline V gene encodes CDR1 GTSNPN and CDR2 SVGIG (reference sequence). The CDR3 totals 14 residues. Here the CDR3 reads CAWSPPVAGGELFF. For the CDR3, the DNA is TGTGCCTGGAGTCCACCGGTTGCGGGCGGGGAGCTGTTTTTT.

The V gene is TRBV28, the J gene TRBJ1-4, with TRBD1 matching over 7 bases. Germline values: CDR1 MDHEN, CDR2 SYDVKM. With 8 bases clipped from V and 8 bases from J, the junction kept 8 bases outside the gene matches. The CDR3 totals 13 residues. CDR3 DNA: TGTGCCAGCCTTAGGGGGCTATCAGAAAAACTGTTTTTT. This sequence encodes CASLRGLSEKLFF.

The chain couples TRBV7-3 to TRBJ2-2; 7 bases align to TRBD1. J lost 0 bases, V lost 5 bases, and 3 bases had no gene match. Germline CDR1 SGHTA, CDR2 FQGTGA. The length of the CDR3 is 15 residues. CDR3 DNA: TGTGCCAGCAGCGCAGGGACAGCGAACACCGGGGAGCTGTTTTTT. It is translated as CASSAGTANTGELFF. Drawing the rest from reference TRBV7-3 and TRBJ2-2, the complete variable domain is GAGVSQTPSNKVTEKGKYVELRCDPISGHTALYWYRQSLGQGPEFLIYFQGTGAADDSGLPNDRFFAVRPEGSVSTLKIQRTERGDSAVYLCASSAGTANTGELFFGEGSRLTVL.

The CDR3 is CASSDSKGQGLRGYTF. The DNA of the CDR3 is TGTGCCAGCAGCGACAGCAAGGGACAGGGTTTGCGCGGCTACACCTTC. This chain connects TRBV9 to TRBJ1-2, with 9 bases aligning to TRBD1. The germline V gene encodes CDR1 SGDLS and CDR2 YYNGEE. V dropped 3 bases and J dropped 8; count of bases not matched to a gene: 14. This CDR3 spans 16 amino acids.

The chain recombines TRBV2 with TRBJ1-2; maybe TRBD1 (5 bases). V gave up 4 bases and J gave up 2 bases, with 17 bases separating them. CDR3 length: 16 amino acids. Germline V gene lookup returns CDR1 SNHLY and CDR2 FYNNEI. CDR3: CASSGTGQSNNYGYTF. In DNA, the CDR3 is TGTGCCAGCAGTGGAACAGGACAAAGCAACAACTATGGCTACACCTTC.

This chain connects TRBV9 to TRBJ2-3; 9 bases line up with TRBD1. V lost 2 bases, J lost 3 bases, and 13 bases stayed unmatched. Germline V gene data show CDR1 as SGDLS and CDR2 as YYNGEE. This CDR3 region has 18 residues. This CDR3 reads CASSVTTGGTWQTDTQYF. The CDR3 DNA is TGTGCCAGCAGCGTCACTACAGGGGGCACGTGGCAAACAGATACGCAGTATTTT. Full variable domain (outside the CDR3, taken from reference TRBV9 and TRBJ2-3): DSGVTQTPKHLITATGQRVTLRCSPRSGDLSVYWYQQSLDQGLQFLIQYYNGEERAKGNILERFSAQQFPDLHSELNLSSLELGDSALYFCASSVTTGGTWQTDTQYFGPGTRLTVL.

This clone appeared once. In DNA form, the CDR3 reads TGTGCCATCAGGACAGGGAGTACAGATACGCAGTATTTT. This sequence encodes CAIRTGSTDTQYF. This rearrangement joins TRBV10-3 to TRBJ2-3, with 7 bases aligning to TRBD1. CDR3 length equals 13 residues. Losses at the gene ends were 6 bases for V and 3 bases for J; bases not matched to a gene: 3. Germline-derived CDR1 and CDR2 are ENHRY and SYGVKD.

V usage is TRBV28 and J usage is TRBJ2-7, with D possibly TRBD2 on 6 matching bases. Germline lookup yields CDR1 MDHEN and CDR2 SYDVKM. The V and J ends lost 7 bases and 5 bases respectively, with 18 bases between them. This CDR3 spans 14 amino acids. CDR3 amino acids: CASTPFLGGNEQYF. CDR3 bases: TGTGCCAGCACCCCCTTTTTAGGCGGGAACGAGCAGTACTTC.

This clone was counted a single time. The V call is TRBV5-1, the J call TRBJ1-4, with D uncertain. V was cut by 0 bases and J by 8 bases, with 11 bases left in between. CDR1 is SGHRS, CDR2 YFSETQ, per germline. This CDR3 spans 14 amino acids. In DNA form, the CDR3 reads TGCGCCAGCAGCTTGGAAGTTCAGGAGGAAAAACTGTTTTTT. This sequence encodes CASSLEVQEEKLFF.

This chain connects TRBV6-5 to TRBJ1-1; D unclear. The CDR3 consists of 14 residues. Germline V gene lookup returns CDR1 MNHEY and CDR2 SVGAGI. V lost 8 bases and J lost 2, with 15 bases in between. The CDR3 bases are TGTGCCAGCTTCGGAAGGGCCACAAACACTGAAGCTTTCTTT. The encoded protein is CASFGRATNTEAFF.